The next 15 T cell receptor beta chains were all read from a single sample in a study of hypomethylating agent response in myelodysplastic syndrome. Measured with immunoSEQ multiplex PCR; TCRdb has only the in-frame clones, and not every one. The table lists around 5,000 clones, under 90% of them singletons. The sequencing used bone marrow, collected before or after starting hypomethylating agent treatment for myelodysplastic syndrome (not recorded which). All receptors come from a human donor with myelodysplastic syndrome.

The rearrangement joins TRBV5-1 to TRBJ2-3, with unresolved D. Trimming shortened V by 4 bases and J by 0 bases, and 3 bases separated the two germline ends. The CDR3 spans 12 residues. In germline, CDR1 is SGHRS, CDR2 YFSETQ. The CDR3 sequence: CASSESTDTQYF. The CDR3, as DNA: TGCGCCAGCAGCGAAAGCACAGATACGCAGTATTTT.

The V and J genes are TRBV6-1 and TRBJ1-5, with TRBD1 identical over 7 bases. V lost 6 bases to trimming and J lost 11 bases; unmatched junction nucleotides: 13. The CDR3 is 14 residues long. The germline V gene encodes CDR1 MNHNS and CDR2 SASEGT. The CDR3 reads CASRNRGSAVAQHF. CDR3 DNA sequence: TGTGCCAGCAGGAACAGGGGATCCGCGGTGGCCCAGCATTTT.

V gene TRBV6-5 combines with J gene TRBJ2-7; unclear D gene. The ends were cut back, 7 bases at V and 0 bases at J, with 10 bases in the middle. The CDR3 contains 13 residues. CDR1 and CDR2 from the germline V gene are MNHEY and SVGAGI. The CDR3 DNA follows: TGTGCCAGCACTACACTTAGCTCCTACGAGCAGTACTTC. Translated: CASTTLSSYEQYF.

The chain carries TRBV5-1 and TRBJ1-1; a weak D match, TRBD1 (5 bases). Per the germline V gene, CDR1 is SGHRS and CDR2 is YFSETQ. V lost 0 bases and J 5 bases, leaving 17 bases between the germline ends. The CDR3 runs 16 residues. CDR3 amino acids: CASSLERGGARTEAFF. The CDR3 DNA reads as TGCGCCAGCAGCTTGGAACGGGGCGGGGCCAGGACTGAAGCTTTCTTT.

V is TRBV10-1 and J is TRBJ1-1; D is undetermined. The germline V and J ends were trimmed by 5 bases and 3 bases, with 10 bases remaining between them. Germline CDR1 and CDR2: WNHNN and SYGVQD (reference sequence). This CDR3 is 13 amino acids long. The CDR3 loop is CASSPPGDTEAFF. CDR3 in DNA: TGCGCCAGCAGTCCCCCCGGGGACACTGAAGCTTTCTTT.

The rearrangement uses TRBV4-1 and TRBJ2-2, with TRBD1 matching 8 bases. From germline, CDR1 is MGHRA and CDR2 YSYEKL. The CDR3 spans 13 residues. Germline trimming cut 5 bases from V and 4 bases from J; bases unmatched to any gene: 0. In nucleotides, the CDR3 is TGCGCCAGCAGCACAGGGGGCACCGGGGAGCTGTTTTTT. Amino acid sequence: CASSTGGTGELFF.

This clone appeared once. This rearrangement joins TRBV7-2 to TRBJ1-1; 7 nucleotides agree with TRBD1. The CDR3 covers 14 residues. Germline CDR1 reads SGHTA; CDR2 reads FQGNSA. The V and J ends lost 3 bases and 1 base, in that order; junction bases with no gene match: 2. The chain's CDR3 is CASSFRGGNTEAFF. In nucleotides, the CDR3 is TGTGCCAGCAGCTTCAGGGGGGGGAACACTGAAGCTTTCTTT.

The V gene is TRBV7-2, the J gene TRBJ2-2; D is unresolved. The germline CDR1 and CDR2 sequences are SGHTA and FQGNSA. V was cut by 2 bases and J by 0 bases, with 10 bases left in between. The CDR3 totals 16 residues. CDR3 loop: CASSLLGKPNTGELFF. CDR3 DNA sequence: TGTGCCAGCAGCTTACTAGGAAAACCGAACACCGGGGAGCTGTTTTTT.

The V and J genes are TRBV19 and TRBJ1-3, with D maybe TRBD1 (6 bases). Germline V gene data show CDR1 as LNHDA and CDR2 as SQIVND (reference sequence). CDR3 length equals 16 residues. Trimming pared 4 bases from V and 0 bases from J, leaving 13 bases between. The CDR3 spells CASSTTGFGSGNTIYF. The CDR3 nucleotides read TGTGCCAGTAGTACGACAGGTTTCGGCTCTGGAAACACCATATATTTT.

The chain links TRBV6-5 to TRBJ2-7; 7 nucleotides align to TRBD2. The CDR3 consists of 16 residues. Looked up from germline, CDR1 is MNHEY and CDR2 is SVGAGI. The ends lost 0 bases at V and 2 bases at J; junction bases unmatched: 7. CDR3: CASSYSGGTLTYEQYF. The CDR3 DNA reads TGTGCCAGCAGTTACTCGGGGGGGACCCTAACCTACGAGCAGTACTTC.

The chain combines TRBV15 with TRBJ2-6; D gene ambiguous. The CDR3 is 17 amino acids. CDR1 is LNHNV, CDR2 YYDKDF, per germline (reference sequence). V was shortened by 1 base and J by 0 bases, with 10 bases between the two germline ends. This CDR3 is CATSRGGRNSGANVLTF. In DNA, the CDR3 is TGTGCCACCAGCAGAGGAGGACGGAACTCTGGGGCCAACGTCCTGACTTTC.

The chain uses TRBV6-5 and TRBJ2-5, with D possibly matching TRBD1 (6 bases). V lost 4 bases and J lost 6, with 12 bases in between. Germline CDR1 reads MNHEY; CDR2 reads SVGAGI. The CDR3 has 13 amino acids. The CDR3 loop is CASSFHRVQTQYF. The CDR3 DNA reads TGTGCCAGCAGTTTTCACAGGGTCCAGACCCAGTACTTC.

CDR3 sequence (DNA): TGTGCCAGCACCACCGGAGCTCACAACTATGGCTACACCTTC. Amino acid sequence: CASTTGAHNYGYTF. This chain uses TRBV6-5 with TRBJ1-2, with D hard to call. The CDR3 spans 14 residues. Trimming pared 7 bases from V and 2 bases from J, leaving 14 bases between. The germline gives CDR1 MNHEY, CDR2 SVGAGI.

The chain joins TRBV7-2 to TRBJ2-2, with D hard to call. V was pared by 1 base and J by 1 base, with 4 bases between. CDR1 is SGHTA, CDR2 FQGNSA, per germline. The CDR3 contains 14 residues. CDR3 in amino acids: CASSLVRNTGELFF. The CDR3 nucleotides are TGTGCCAGCAGCTTAGTTCGGAACACCGGGGAGCTGTTTTTT.

The chain links TRBV5-8 to TRBJ1-1; unclear D gene. This CDR3 has 15 residues. With 3 bases removed from V and 5 bases from J, the gap between germline ends came to 17 bases. Germline V gene data show CDR1 as SGHTS and CDR2 as YDEGEE. The CDR3 spells CASSYIGPVHTEAFF. The CDR3, as DNA: TGTGCCAGCAGCTATATAGGGCCCGTACATACTGAAGCTTTCTTT.